Listed below are T cell receptor beta chains from one sample, sequenced in a study of glioma-infiltrating T cells after dendritic cell vaccination. Generated by immunoSEQ multiplex PCR, the TCRdb table keeps only in-frame clones and is missing some. The table includes fewer than 85,000 clones, 80% to 85% detected once. The sequenced sample was blood, obtained before dendritic cell vaccination. All receptors come from a human donor with glioblastoma. The CDR3 runs from the conserved cysteine through the conserved F or W. The D gene is left open where the match is weak. Not all rows give a size; the values are once, few, many and, for expanded clones, a class.

V: TRBV2; J: TRBJ2-7; size: -; D: TRBD1; DNA: TGTGCCAGCAGCGGGTTGAGACAGGGGGACGAGCAGTACTTC; CDR3: CASSGLRQGDEQYF
V: TRBV7-9; J: TRBJ2-5; size: -; D: -; DNA: TGTGCCAGCAGCTTATTGATGACACAAGAGACCCAGTACTTC; CDR3: CASSLLMTQETQYF
V: TRBV5-1; J: TRBJ1-2; size: -; D: -; DNA: TGCGCCAGCAGCTTGGAGGGGCCACCTAACTATGGCTACACCTTC; CDR3: CASSLEGPPNYGYTF
V: TRBV30; J: TRBJ2-1; size: -; D: TRBD2; DNA: TGTGCCTGGAGCCAGGGACTAGCGGGGGTGGGTGAGCAGTTCTTC; CDR3: CAWSQGLAGVGEQFF
V: TRBV29-1; J: TRBJ1-2; size: few; D: -; DNA: TGCAGCGTTGAAGCGTATGAGCCCTATGGCTACACCTTC; CDR3: CSVEAYEPYGYTF
V: TRBV10-3; J: TRBJ1-2; size: -; D: -; DNA: TGTGCCATCAGGGATGACCTGGAGGGCTACACCTTC; CDR3: CAIRDDLEGYTF
V: TRBV27; J: TRBJ2-6; size: -; D: -; DNA: TGTGCCAGCAGTTCCACCGGGGGAGCAGGGGCCAACGTCCTGACTTTC; CDR3: CASSSTGGAGANVLTF
V: TRBV13; J: TRBJ1-2; size: -; D: TRBD1; DNA: TGTGCCAGTAGCATGACAGGGGGGACACTTAACACCTTC; CDR3: CASSMTGGTLNTF
V: TRBV5-1; J: TRBJ2-1; size: many; D: TRBD1; DNA: TGCGCCAGCAGCTCCACAGGGGATGGGTACAATGAGCAGTTCTTC; CDR3: CASSSTGDGYNEQFF
V: TRBV7-9; J: TRBJ2-2; size: -; D: -; DNA: TGTGCCAGCGCCTGGGGCGCGAACACCGGGGAGCTGTTTTTT; CDR3: CASAWGANTGELFF
V: TRBV18; J: TRBJ1-5; size: -; D: TRBD1; DNA: TGTGCCAGCTCCCCAGACAGGGGGGGAAATCAGCCCCAGCATTTT; CDR3: CASSPDRGGNQPQHF
V: TRBV29-1; J: TRBJ2-3; size: -; D: TRBD1; DNA: TGCAGCGGGTTAGGGGGCCGCACAGATACGCAGTATTTT; CDR3: CSGLGGRTDTQYF
V: TRBV15; J: TRBJ2-7; size: -; D: TRBD1; DNA: TGTGCCACCAGCCTTCACGGACAGGGGGCCTCCTACGAGCAGTACTTC; CDR3: CATSLHGQGASYEQYF
V: TRBV18; J: TRBJ2-6; size: once; D: -; DNA: TGTGCCAGCTCAAAAGACACCACAGACTCTGGGGCCAACGTCCTGACTTTC; CDR3: CASSKDTTDSGANVLTF
V: TRBV2; J: TRBJ2-1; size: -; D: -; DNA: TGTGCCAGCATGAACGCGGCTAATATCTACAATGAGCAGTTCTTC; CDR3: CASMNAANIYNEQFF
V: TRBV4-1; J: TRBJ2-1; size: -; D: TRBD2; DNA: TGCGCCAGCAGCAAAAGCGGGGGGGCCAACGATGAGCAGTTCTTC; CDR3: CASSKSGGANDEQFF
V: TRBV4-1; J: TRBJ1-2; size: -; D: -; DNA: TGCGCCAGCAGCCAAAGGTCTGCTACGGGGGGCTACACCTTC; CDR3: CASSQRSATGGYTF
V: TRBV7-8; J: TRBJ1-6; size: -; D: TRBD1; DNA: TGTGCCAGCAGCCTACGACCGGGACAGGGGGCTTCCTATAATTCACCCCTCCACTTT; CDR3: CASSLRPGQGASYNSPLHF
V: TRBV7-2; J: TRBJ2-5; size: -; D: TRBD2; DNA: TGTGCCAGCAGCGTCACTAGCGGGGGAGCGGAGACCCAGTACTTC; CDR3: CASSVTSGGAETQYF
V: TRBV27; J: TRBJ2-5; size: -; D: -; DNA: TGTGCCAGCAGTTTAGGATCAGGCGAAGAGACCCAGTACTTC; CDR3: CASSLGSGEETQYF
V: TRBV19; J: TRBJ1-2; size: -; D: -; DNA: TGTGCCAGCCTACCGGCCCAGGGCCCTTATGGCTACACCTTC; CDR3: CASLPAQGPYGYTF
V: TRBV6-6; J: TRBJ1-2; size: few; D: -; DNA: TGTGCCAGCAGTCCTCAGGGTAATGGCTACACCTTC; CDR3: CASSPQGNGYTF
V: TRBV19; J: TRBJ2-7; size: -; D: TRBD2; DNA: TGTGCCAGTAGTATAGTAAGCGGGGGGCCCTCCTACGAGCAGTACTTC; CDR3: CASSIVSGGPSYEQYF
V: TRBV5-1; J: TRBJ1-2; size: -; D: -; DNA: TGCGCCAGCAGCCCAACAGGGAACGGCTACACCTTC; CDR3: CASSPTGNGYTF
V: TRBV5-1; J: TRBJ2-7; size: -; D: TRBD1; DNA: TGCGCCAGCAGCTGGGGACAGGGTTATGACGAGCAGTACTTC; CDR3: CASSWGQGYDEQYF
V: TRBV5-6; J: TRBJ1-1; size: -; D: -; DNA: TGTGCCAGCAGCTTGGAGACTGGACAGAACACTGAAGCTTTCTTT; CDR3: CASSLETGQNTEAFF